The source of this T cell receptor (beta chain) is a study of pediatric ulcerative colitis. V lost 5 bases to trimming and J lost 0 bases, with 5 bases between them. CDR1 and CDR2 (germline): LNHDA, SQIVND (reference sequence). CDR3 length equals 13 residues. This clone was seen a few times. Its antigen is not known. Up to 500,000 reads were sequenced per sample. The repertoire was sequenced with immunoSEQ multiplex PCR; TCRdb's copy has only in-frame clones and lacks some. The repertoire holds around 64,000 clones, with 70% to 80% as singletons. Study results and limitations: This repertoire reflects total lymphocytes rather than subpopulations like regulatory T cells.

Sequenced: blood. The chain recombines TRBV19 with TRBJ2-1, with no clear D. The receptor was derived from a boy between 5 and 17 years old with moderate ulcerative colitis. Here the CDR3 reads CASSALSYNEQFF. The CDR3, as DNA: TGTGCCAGTAGTGCTCTCTCCTACAATGAGCAGTTCTTC.